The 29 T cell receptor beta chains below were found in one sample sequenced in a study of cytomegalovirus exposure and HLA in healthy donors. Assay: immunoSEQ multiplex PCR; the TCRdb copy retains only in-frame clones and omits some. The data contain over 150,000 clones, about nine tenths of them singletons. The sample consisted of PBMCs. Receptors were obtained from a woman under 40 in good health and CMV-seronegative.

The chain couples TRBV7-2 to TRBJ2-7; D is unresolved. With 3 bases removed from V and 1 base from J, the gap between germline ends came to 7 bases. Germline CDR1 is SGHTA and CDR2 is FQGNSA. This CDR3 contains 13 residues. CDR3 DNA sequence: TGTGCCAGCAGCTTCACAGAGTCCTACGAGCAGTACTTC. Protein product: CASSFTESYEQYF. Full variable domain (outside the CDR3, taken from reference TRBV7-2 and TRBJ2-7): GAGVSQSPSNKVTEKGKDVELRCDPISGHTALYWYRQSLGQGLEFLIYFQGNSAPDKSGLPSDRFSAERTGGSVSTLTIQRTQQEDSAVYLCASSFTESYEQYFGPGTRLTVT.

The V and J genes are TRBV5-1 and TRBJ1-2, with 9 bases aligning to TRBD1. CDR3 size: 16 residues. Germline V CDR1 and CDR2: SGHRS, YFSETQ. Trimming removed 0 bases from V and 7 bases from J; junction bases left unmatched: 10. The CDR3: CASSLEGGQGRRGYTF. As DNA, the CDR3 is TGCGCCAGCAGCTTGGAAGGGGGACAGGGACGGCGTGGCTACACCTTC.

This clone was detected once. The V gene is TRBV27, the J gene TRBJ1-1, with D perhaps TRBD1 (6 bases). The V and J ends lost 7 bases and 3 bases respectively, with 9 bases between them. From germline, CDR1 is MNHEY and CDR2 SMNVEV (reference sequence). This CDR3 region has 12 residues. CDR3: CASKGVYTEAFF. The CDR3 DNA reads TGTGCCAGCAAGGGGGTGTACACTGAAGCTTTCTTT.

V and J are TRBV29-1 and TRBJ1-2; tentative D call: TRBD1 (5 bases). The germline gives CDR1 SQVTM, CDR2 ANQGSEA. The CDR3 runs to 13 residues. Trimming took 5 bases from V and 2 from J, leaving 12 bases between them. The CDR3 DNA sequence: TGCAGCGTTCCCTCGACAGACAACTATGGCTACACCTTC. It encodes CSVPSTDNYGYTF.

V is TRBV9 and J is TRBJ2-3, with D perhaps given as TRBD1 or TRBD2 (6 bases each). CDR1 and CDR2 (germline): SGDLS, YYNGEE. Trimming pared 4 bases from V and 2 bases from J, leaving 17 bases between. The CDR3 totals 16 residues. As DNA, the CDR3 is TGTGCCAGCAGCCTGGGGTGGCGGGACACCACAGATACGCAGTATTTT. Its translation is CASSLGWRDTTDTQYF.

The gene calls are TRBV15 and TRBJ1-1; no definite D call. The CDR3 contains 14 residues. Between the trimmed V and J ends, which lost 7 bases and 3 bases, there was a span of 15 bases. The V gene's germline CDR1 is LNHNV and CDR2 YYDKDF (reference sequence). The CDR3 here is CATNHGRSDTEAFF. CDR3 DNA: TGTGCCACCAACCACGGGCGGAGCGACACTGAAGCTTTCTTT.

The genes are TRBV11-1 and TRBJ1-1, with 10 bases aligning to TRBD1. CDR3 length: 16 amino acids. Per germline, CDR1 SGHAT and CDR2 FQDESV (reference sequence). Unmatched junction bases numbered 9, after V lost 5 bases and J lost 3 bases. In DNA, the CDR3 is TGTGCCAGCAGCCCGGACAGGGGGTTGTTGTACACTGAAGCTTTCTTT. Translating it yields CASSPDRGLLYTEAFF.

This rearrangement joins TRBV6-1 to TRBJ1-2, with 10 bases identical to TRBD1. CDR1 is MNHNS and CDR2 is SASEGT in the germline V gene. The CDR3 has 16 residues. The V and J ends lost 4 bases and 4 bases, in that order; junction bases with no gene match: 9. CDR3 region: CASSAGTGAIGYGYTF. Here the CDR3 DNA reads TGTGCCAGCAGTGCCGGGACAGGGGCCATTGGCTATGGCTACACCTTC.

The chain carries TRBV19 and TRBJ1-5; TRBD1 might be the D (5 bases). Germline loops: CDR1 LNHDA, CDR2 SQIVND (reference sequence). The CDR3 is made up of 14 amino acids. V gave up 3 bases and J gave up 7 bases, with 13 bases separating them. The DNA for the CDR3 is TGTGCCAGTAGTATGGTTGGGACGACACAGCCCCAGCATTTT. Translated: CASSMVGTTQPQHF.

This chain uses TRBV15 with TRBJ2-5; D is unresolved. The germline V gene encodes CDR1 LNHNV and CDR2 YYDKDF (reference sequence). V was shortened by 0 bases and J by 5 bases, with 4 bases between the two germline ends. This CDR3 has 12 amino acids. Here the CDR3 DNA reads TGTGCCACCAGCAGAGATCCGGAGACCCAGTACTTC. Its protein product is CATSRDPETQYF.

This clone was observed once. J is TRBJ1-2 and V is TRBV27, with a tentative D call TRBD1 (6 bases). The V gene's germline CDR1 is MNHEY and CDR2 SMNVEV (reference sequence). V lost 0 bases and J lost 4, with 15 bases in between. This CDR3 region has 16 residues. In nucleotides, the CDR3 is TGTGCCAGCAGTTTATCACTTGGGGGGCGCAGCTATGGCTACACCTTC. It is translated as CASSLSLGGRSYGYTF.

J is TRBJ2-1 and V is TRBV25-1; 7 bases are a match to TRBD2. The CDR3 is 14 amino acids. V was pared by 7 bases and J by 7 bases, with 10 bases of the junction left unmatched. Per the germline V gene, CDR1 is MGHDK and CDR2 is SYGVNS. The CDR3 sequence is CASNGRGEGNEQFF. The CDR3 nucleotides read TGTGCCAGCAACGGGAGAGGGGAGGGGAATGAGCAGTTCTTC.

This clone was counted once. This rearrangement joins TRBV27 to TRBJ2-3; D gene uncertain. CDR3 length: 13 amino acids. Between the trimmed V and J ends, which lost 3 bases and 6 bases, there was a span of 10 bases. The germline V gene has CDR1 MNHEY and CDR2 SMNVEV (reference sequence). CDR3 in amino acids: CASSFWVADTQYF. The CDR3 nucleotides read TGTGCCAGCAGTTTCTGGGTGGCGGATACGCAGTATTTT.

The CDR3: CASSLRDGKNIQYF. DNA of the CDR3: TGTGCCAGCAGTTTGCGGGACGGGAAAAACATTCAGTACTTC. The V gene is TRBV28, the J gene TRBJ2-4, with D tentatively TRBD2 (6 bases). V lost 3 bases and J 4 bases, leaving 10 bases between the germline ends. This CDR3 spans 14 amino acids. Germline V gene sequence: CDR1 MDHEN, CDR2 SYDVKM.

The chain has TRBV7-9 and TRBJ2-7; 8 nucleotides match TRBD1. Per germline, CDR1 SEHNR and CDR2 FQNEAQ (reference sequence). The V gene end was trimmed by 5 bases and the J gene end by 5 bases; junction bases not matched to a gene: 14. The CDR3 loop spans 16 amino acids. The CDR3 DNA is TGTGCCAGCAGCCCCTGGCGGACAGGGAGGTTCGACGAGCAGTACTTC. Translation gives CASSPWRTGRFDEQYF.

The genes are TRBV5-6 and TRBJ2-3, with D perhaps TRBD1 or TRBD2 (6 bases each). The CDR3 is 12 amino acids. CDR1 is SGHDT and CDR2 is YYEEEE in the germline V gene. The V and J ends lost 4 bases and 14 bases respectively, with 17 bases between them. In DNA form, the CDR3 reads TGTGCCAGCAGCCACGGGGGCCGACCGGGGTATTTT. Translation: CASSHGGRPGYF.

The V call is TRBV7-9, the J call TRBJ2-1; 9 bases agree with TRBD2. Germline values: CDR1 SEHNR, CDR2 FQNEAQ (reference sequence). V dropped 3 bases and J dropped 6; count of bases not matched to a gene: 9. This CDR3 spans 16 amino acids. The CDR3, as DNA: TGTGCCAGCAGCTTTGGTTTTCTAGCGGGGCCCAATGAGCAGTTCTTC. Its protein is CASSFGFLAGPNEQFF.

For the CDR3, the DNA is TGTGCCAGCAGTCCCGGGGACTCTGGGGCCAACGTCCTGACTTTC. This encodes CASSPGDSGANVLTF. The chain joins TRBV2 to TRBJ2-6; perhaps TRBD2 as D (5 bases). V was cut by 5 bases and J by 0 bases, with 8 bases left in between. This CDR3 is built from 15 residues. The germline V gene has CDR1 SNHLY and CDR2 FYNNEI.

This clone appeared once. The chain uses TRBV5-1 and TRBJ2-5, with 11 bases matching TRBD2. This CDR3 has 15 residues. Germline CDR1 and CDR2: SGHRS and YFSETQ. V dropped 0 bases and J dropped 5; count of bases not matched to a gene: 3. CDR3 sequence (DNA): TGCGCCAGCAGCTTGGCATTAGCGGGAGGGGAGACCCAGTACTTC. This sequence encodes CASSLALAGGETQYF.

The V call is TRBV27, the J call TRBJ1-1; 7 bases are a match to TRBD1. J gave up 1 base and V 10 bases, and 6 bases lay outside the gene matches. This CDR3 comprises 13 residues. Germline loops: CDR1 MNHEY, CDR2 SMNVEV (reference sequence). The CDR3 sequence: CATLGTANTEAFF. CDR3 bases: TGTGCCACCCTCGGGACAGCGAACACTGAAGCTTTCTTT.

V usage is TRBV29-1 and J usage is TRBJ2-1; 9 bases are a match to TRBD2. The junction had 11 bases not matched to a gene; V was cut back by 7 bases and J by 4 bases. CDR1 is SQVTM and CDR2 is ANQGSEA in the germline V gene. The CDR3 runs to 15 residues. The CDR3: CSARGPSGGYNEQFF. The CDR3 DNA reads TGCAGCGCCAGGGGACCAAGCGGGGGGTACAATGAGCAGTTCTTC.

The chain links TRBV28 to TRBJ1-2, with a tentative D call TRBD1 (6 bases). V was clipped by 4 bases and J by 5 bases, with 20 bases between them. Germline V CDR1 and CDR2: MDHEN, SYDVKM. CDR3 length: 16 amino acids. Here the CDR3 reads CASSSNPRQEKYGYTF. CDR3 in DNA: TGTGCCAGCAGTTCCAACCCAAGACAGGAAAAATATGGCTACACCTTC.

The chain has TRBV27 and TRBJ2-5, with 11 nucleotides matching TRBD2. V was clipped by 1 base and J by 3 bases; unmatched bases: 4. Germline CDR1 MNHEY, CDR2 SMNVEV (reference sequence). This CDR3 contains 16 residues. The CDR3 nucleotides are TGTGCCAGCAGTTTATATAGCGGGGGGGTAAAAGAGACCCAGTACTTC. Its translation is CASSLYSGGVKETQYF.

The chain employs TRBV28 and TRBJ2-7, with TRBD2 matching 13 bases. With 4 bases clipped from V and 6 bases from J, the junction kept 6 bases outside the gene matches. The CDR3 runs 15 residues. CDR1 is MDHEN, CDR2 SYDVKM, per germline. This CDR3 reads CASSWGTSGKIEQYF. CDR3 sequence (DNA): TGTGCCAGCAGTTGGGGGACTAGCGGGAAAATCGAGCAGTACTTC.

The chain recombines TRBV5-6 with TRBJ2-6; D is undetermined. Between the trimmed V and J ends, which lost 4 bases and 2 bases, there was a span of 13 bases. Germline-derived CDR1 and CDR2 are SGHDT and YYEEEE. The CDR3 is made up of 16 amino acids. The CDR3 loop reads CASSRDDIPGANVLTF. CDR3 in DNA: TGTGCCAGCAGCCGTGACGATATCCCTGGGGCCAACGTCCTGACTTTC.

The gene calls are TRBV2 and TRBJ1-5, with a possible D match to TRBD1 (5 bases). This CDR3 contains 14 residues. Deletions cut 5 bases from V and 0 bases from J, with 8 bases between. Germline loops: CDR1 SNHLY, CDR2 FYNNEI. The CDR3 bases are TGTGCCAGCAGTCAGACAGATAGCAATCAGCCCCAGCATTTT. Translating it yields CASSQTDSNQPQHF. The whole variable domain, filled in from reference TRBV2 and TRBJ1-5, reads EPEVTQTPSHQVTQMGQEVILRCVPISNHLYFYWYRQILGQKVEFLVSFYNNEISEKSEIFDDQFSVERPDGSNFTLKIRSTKLEDSAMYFCASSQTDSNQPQHFGDGTRLSIL.

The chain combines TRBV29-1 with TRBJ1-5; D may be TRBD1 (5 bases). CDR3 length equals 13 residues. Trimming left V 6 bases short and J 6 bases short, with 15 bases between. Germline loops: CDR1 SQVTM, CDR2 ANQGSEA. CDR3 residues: CSVRQGLGQPQHF. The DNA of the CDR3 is TGCAGCGTCCGCCAGGGATTGGGTCAGCCCCAGCATTTT. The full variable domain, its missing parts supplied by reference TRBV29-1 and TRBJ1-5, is SAVISQKPSRDICQRGTSLTIQCQVDSQVTMMFWYRQQPGQSLTLIATANQGSEATYESGFVIDKFPISRPNLTFSTLTVSNMSPEDSSIYLCSVRQGLGQPQHFGDGTRLSIL.

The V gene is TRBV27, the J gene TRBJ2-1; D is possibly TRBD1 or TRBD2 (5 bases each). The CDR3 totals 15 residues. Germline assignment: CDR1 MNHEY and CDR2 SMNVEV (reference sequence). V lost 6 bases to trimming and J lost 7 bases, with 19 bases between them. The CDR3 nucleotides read TGTGCCAGCAGCATTAGGGCTCCTGGGGGAAATGAGCAGTTCTTC. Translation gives CASSIRAPGGNEQFF.

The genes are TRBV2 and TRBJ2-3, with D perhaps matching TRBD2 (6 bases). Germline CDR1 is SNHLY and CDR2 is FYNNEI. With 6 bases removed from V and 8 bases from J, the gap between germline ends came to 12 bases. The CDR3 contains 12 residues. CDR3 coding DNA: TGTGCCAGCAGGAGACTAGAGTCTACGCAGTATTTT. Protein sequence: CASRRLESTQYF.